The present entry profiles one T cell receptor (beta chain) with its context. V shed 7 bases and J shed 1 base, with 10 bases lying between them. In germline, CDR1 is SNHLY, CDR2 FYNNEI. This CDR3 is 13 amino acids long. This specimen comes from a study of blood T cell repertoires in COVID-19. Study-level background: Sources were T cells, B-cell-depleted T cells, or PBMCs; the material itself was cDNA or gDNA.

Original processing methods: Amplified reference gene primers provided the basis for estimating nucleated cell counts. The method was immunoSEQ multiplex PCR; TCRdb's version includes in-frame clones alone and lacks a portion of them. The V and J calls and clone size were taken over from that table, and D and trimming were inferred from the DNA. The data hold around 90,000 clones, with over 80% observed a single time. Sequences were obtained from peripheral blood. This TCR came from an older woman with active COVID-19. The chain employs TRBV2 and TRBJ1-1; maybe TRBD1 (5 bases). This CDR3 is CASNGQSNTEAFF. For the CDR3, the DNA is TGTGCCAGCAACGGACAATCGAACACTGAAGCTTTCTTT.